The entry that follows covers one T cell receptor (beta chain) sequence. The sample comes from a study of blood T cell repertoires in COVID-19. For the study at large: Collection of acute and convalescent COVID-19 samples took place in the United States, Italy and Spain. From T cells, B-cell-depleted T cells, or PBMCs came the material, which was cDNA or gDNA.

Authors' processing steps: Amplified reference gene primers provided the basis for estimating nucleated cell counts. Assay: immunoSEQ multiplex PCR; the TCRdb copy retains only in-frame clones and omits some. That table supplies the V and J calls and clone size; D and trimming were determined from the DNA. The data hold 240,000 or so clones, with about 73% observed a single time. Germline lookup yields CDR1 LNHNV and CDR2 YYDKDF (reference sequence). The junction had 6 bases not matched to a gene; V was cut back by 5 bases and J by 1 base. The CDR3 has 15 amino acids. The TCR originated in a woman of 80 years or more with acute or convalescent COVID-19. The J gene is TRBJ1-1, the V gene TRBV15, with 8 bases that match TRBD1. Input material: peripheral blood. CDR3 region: CATSPRTGRNTEAFF. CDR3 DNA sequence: TGTGCCACCAGCCCCCGGACAGGGAGGAACACTGAAGCTTTCTTT.